What follows describes a single T cell receptor beta chain. Its target is unknown. Only in-frame clones appear in the TCRdb table, and some are missing; sequencing was by immunoSEQ multiplex PCR. The data hold 110,000 or so clones, with approximately 85% observed a single time. The data are from a study of cytomegalovirus exposure and HLA in healthy donors. On the study more broadly: In a later analysis, the roughly 120 validation repertoires were reported to have used the same platform as the roughly 730 first-cohort repertoires. Study-level results: A subsequent analysis found that TCR clusters from the first cohort also tended to co-occur in the 120 or so validation repertoires, with under 95% of cluster scores above 0. With high specificity and sensitivity, the classifier reportedly diagnosed cytomegalovirus status.

Sequencing was performed on PBMCs. The TCR originated in a woman aged 18-29 years in good health and CMV-seronegative.

CDR3 sequence reads: CASRVQGGNGEAFF. The CDR3 DNA is TGTGCCAGCAGGGTACAGGGTGGGAATGGTGAAGCTTTCTTT. The rearrangement uses TRBV27 and TRBJ1-1, with D maybe TRBD1 (6 bases). The germline V gene has CDR1 MNHEY and CDR2 SMNVEV (reference sequence). Trimming stripped 6 bases from V and 7 bases from J, with 18 bases between. This CDR3 is 14 amino acids long.